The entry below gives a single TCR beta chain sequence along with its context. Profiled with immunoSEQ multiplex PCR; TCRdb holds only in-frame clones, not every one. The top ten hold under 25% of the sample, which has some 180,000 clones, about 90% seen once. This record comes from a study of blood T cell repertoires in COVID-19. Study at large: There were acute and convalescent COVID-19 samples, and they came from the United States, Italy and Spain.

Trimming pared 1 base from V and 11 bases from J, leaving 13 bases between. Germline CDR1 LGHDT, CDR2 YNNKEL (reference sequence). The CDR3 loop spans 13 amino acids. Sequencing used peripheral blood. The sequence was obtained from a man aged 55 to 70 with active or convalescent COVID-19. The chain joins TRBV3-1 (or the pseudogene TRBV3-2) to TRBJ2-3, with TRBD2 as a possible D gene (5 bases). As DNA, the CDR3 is TGTGCCAGCAGCCAAGCCGCGGGCAAGGGGCAGTATTTT. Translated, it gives CASSQAAGKGQYF.